Presented here are 18 T cell receptor beta chains from one specimen sequenced in a study of OX40 agonist ivuxolimab in advanced cancers. Produced via immunoSEQ multiplex PCR; TCRdb's table is partial and in-frame only. The sample lists approximately 77,000 clones, 84% occurring once. The material sequenced was CD4+ or CD8+ T cells sorted from blood, taken in a trial of the OX40 agonist ivuxolimab. All receptors come from an adult with an advanced solid tumor such as melanoma, head and neck, liver or kidney cancer.

The chain has TRBV5-4 and TRBJ2-1, with a possible D match to TRBD1 (5 bases). V dropped 2 bases and J dropped 3 bases, with 9 bases sitting between them. CDR1 is SGHNT and CDR2 is YYREEE in the germline V gene (reference sequence). The CDR3 length is 14 residues. The CDR3 reads CASSFGHVYNEQFF. For the CDR3, the DNA is TGTGCCAGCAGCTTTGGACATGTCTACAATGAGCAGTTCTTC.

The V gene is TRBV27, the J gene TRBJ2-6; D not certain. Trimming removed 4 bases at V and 3 bases at J, with 7 bases between. The CDR3 loop spans 14 amino acids. Germline CDR1 MNHEY, CDR2 SMNVEV (reference sequence). CDR3 coding DNA: TGTGCCAGCAGTTCAACTCTTGGGGCCAACGTCCTGACTTTC. This translates into CASSSTLGANVLTF.

The gene calls are TRBV2 and TRBJ1-4, with D possibly being TRBD1 (6 bases). The germline V gene has CDR1 SNHLY and CDR2 FYNNEI. The CDR3 extends over 15 amino acids. V was cut by 6 bases and J by 9 bases, with 20 bases left in between. CDR3 in amino acids: CASRLYREWEKKLFF. The CDR3 nucleotides read TGTGCCAGCAGATTATACAGGGAATGGGAAAAAAAACTGTTTTTT.

The chain is built from TRBV19 and TRBJ1-3, with D unclear. The CDR3 consists of 14 residues. CDR1 LNHDA and CDR2 SQIVND come from the germline V gene (reference sequence). The V end was cut by 9 bases, the J end by 0 bases, with 12 bases between. In nucleotides, the CDR3 is TGTGCCAGCGTCGCGGGCAGCTCTGGAAACACCATATATTTT. Residues: CASVAGSSGNTIYF.

V usage is TRBV11-3 and J usage is TRBJ2-7, with 7 bases identical to TRBD1. Per germline, CDR1 SGHNT and CDR2 YENEEA. The CDR3 sequence is 14 residues long. The trim removed 5 bases at V and 1 base at J, leaving 5 bases unmatched. The CDR3: CASSPGTDSYEQYF. DNA for the CDR3: TGTGCCAGCAGCCCTGGGACAGATTCCTACGAGCAGTACTTC.

The genes are TRBV28 and TRBJ2-1, with a tentative D call TRBD2 (7 bases). V lost 8 bases, J lost 2 bases, and 10 bases lay in between. From germline, CDR1 is MDHEN and CDR2 SYDVKM. The CDR3 has 13 residues. In DNA form, the CDR3 reads TGTGCCAGCGGCGGGGGCCCCTACAATGAGCAGTTCTTC. Amino acid sequence: CASGGGPYNEQFF.

The rearrangement joins TRBV9 to TRBJ2-5; possibly TRBD1 or TRBD2 for D (6 bases each). Trimming pared 0 bases from V and 5 bases from J, leaving 14 bases between. The CDR3 runs 15 residues. Per the germline V gene, CDR1 is SGDLS and CDR2 is YYNGEE. The DNA for the CDR3 is TGTGCCAGCAGCGTAGACGGGGGCGCGGAGGAGACCCAGTACTTC. This codes for CASSVDGGAEETQYF.

On this clone itself: Other DNA sequences in the sample encode the same CDR3. The chain uses TRBV7-2 and TRBJ2-5, with D possibly being TRBD2 (5 bases). From germline, CDR1 is SGHTA and CDR2 FQGNSA. The CDR3 loop spans 14 amino acids. With 0 bases removed from V and 5 bases from J, the gap between germline ends came to 10 bases. The CDR3 region has the DNA TGTGCCAGCAGCTTAGCCGGGCGAGGGGAGACCCAGTACTTC. Residues: CASSLAGRGETQYF.

The V call is TRBV15, the J call TRBJ2-1; D is perhaps TRBD1 (5 bases). The V gene's germline CDR1 is LNHNV and CDR2 YYDKDF (reference sequence). The CDR3 loop spans 13 amino acids. Trimming took 0 bases from V and 6 from J, leaving 6 bases between them. The CDR3 DNA reads as TGTGCCACCAGCAGAGATACAGGCAATGAGCAGTTCTTC. Amino acids: CATSRDTGNEQFF.

The chain joins TRBV7-2 to TRBJ1-2; TRBD1 is a possible D gene (6 bases). Germline lookup yields CDR1 SGHTA and CDR2 FQGNSA. There are 13 residues in the CDR3. The V and J ends lost 3 bases and 1 base respectively, with 6 bases between them. CDR3: CASSLGHNYGYTF. Written as DNA, the CDR3 is TGTGCCAGCAGCTTGGGACATAACTATGGCTACACCTTC.

This sequence joins TRBV5-8 and TRBJ2-7; D may be TRBD1 (5 bases). Trimming took off 4 bases at V and 0 bases at J, with 14 bases between the two ends. This CDR3 is 15 amino acids long. Germline CDR1 reads SGHTS; CDR2 reads YDEGEE. The CDR3 loop reads CASSRDSPSSYEQYF. CDR3 DNA sequence: TGTGCCAGCAGCCGAGACAGCCCCAGCTCCTACGAGCAGTACTTC.

The V call is TRBV27, the J call TRBJ1-2, with 7 bases lining up with TRBD1. This CDR3 has 13 amino acids. Germline V gene data show CDR1 as MNHEY and CDR2 as SMNVEV (reference sequence). The V gene end was trimmed by 6 bases and the J gene end by 7 bases; junction bases not matched to a gene: 8. The CDR3 DNA sequence: TGTGCCAGCAGCCGACAGGGTGAAGCTGGCTACACCTTC. Translating it yields CASSRQGEAGYTF.

The rearrangement joins TRBV11-2 to TRBJ2-2, with D possibly TRBD1 on 6 matching bases. The CDR3 is made up of 11 amino acids. Trimming took 5 bases from V and 8 from J, leaving 6 bases between them. Germline CDR1 SGHAT, CDR2 FQNNGV. As DNA, the CDR3 is TGTGCCAGCAGCCAGGGGGGGGAGCTGTTTTTT. Translation: CASSQGGELFF.

The chain is built from TRBV6-5 and TRBJ1-5, with TRBD1 matching 7 bases. With 6 bases clipped from V and 5 bases from J, the junction kept 10 bases outside the gene matches. The CDR3 sequence is 15 residues long. In germline, CDR1 is MNHEY, CDR2 SVGAGI. CDR3 region: CASRPYNRGDQPQHF. The DNA of the CDR3 is TGTGCCAGCAGACCATATAACAGGGGTGATCAGCCCCAGCATTTT.

The V gene is TRBV19, the J gene TRBJ2-1; D is perhaps TRBD1 (6 bases). The germline V gene has CDR1 LNHDA and CDR2 SQIVND (reference sequence). Trimming cost V 5 bases and J 3 bases, with 17 bases left between them. This CDR3 comprises 16 residues. The CDR3 nucleotides read TGTGCCAGTAGTCCCACAACAGGGATAGGCTACAATGAGCAGTTCTTC. Its translation is CASSPTTGIGYNEQFF.

The chain couples TRBV7-9 to TRBJ1-1; TRBD1 might be the D (5 bases). CDR3 length: 14 amino acids. Trimming left V 3 bases short and J 5 bases short, with 13 bases between. CDR1 and CDR2 (germline): SEHNR, FQNEAQ (reference sequence). CDR3 DNA: TGTGCCAGCAGCTTTTCTGGGGCGTATACTGAAGCTTTCTTT. Translating it yields CASSFSGAYTEAFF.

The chain joins TRBV7-2 to TRBJ2-1; 7 bases match TRBD2. The CDR3 consists of 15 residues. With 5 bases clipped from V and 3 bases from J, the junction kept 7 bases outside the gene matches. Germline CDR1 and CDR2: SGHTA and FQGNSA. The CDR3 loop reads CASSRWTRNYNEQFF. CDR3 coding DNA: TGTGCCAGCAGCCGTTGGACTAGAAACTACAATGAGCAGTTCTTC.

The chain carries TRBV27 and TRBJ1-1; no firm D call. Germline V CDR1 and CDR2: MNHEY, SMNVEV (reference sequence). This CDR3 is built from 13 residues. Trimming removed 8 bases at V and 1 base at J, with 11 bases between. The DNA for the CDR3 is TGTGCCAGCCCCGTACGGTCGAACACTGAAGCTTTCTTT. It is translated as CASPVRSNTEAFF.